The text below deals with one T cell receptor beta chain. This clonotype appeared a few times. Its antigen is unknown. One junction end does not reproduce the germline sequence, and a read error may be involved. Instrument used: Illumina NovaSeq 6000. Using 5'RACE with constant-segment primers, TCRalpha and TCRbeta cDNA libraries were constructed, with sample barcodes and unique molecular identifiers added in the process. Trizol reagent was used to extract RNA from every sample. Libraries were amplified in two PCR steps, with a second sample barcode and Illumina TruSeq adapters added in the second step. Sequencing of the libraries was done on an Illumina NovaSeq, producing 2 x 150 bp paired-end reads. The study's processing was this. Demultiplexing of reads and collapsing into UMI-guided consensus sequences were performed with migec v1.2.7. Using mixcr v2.1.11, UMI consensuses were aligned to TRA and TRB V and J templates and then assembled into clonotypes. Expanded or contracted clonotypes were those called significant by both edgeR and NoisET, with noise models trained on biological replicates. For edgeR calls, a false discovery rate-adjusted p below 0.01 and a log2 fold-change threshold of 1 were applied. PCA with hierarchical clustering of max-normalized trajectories of the 1000 most abundant clonotypes was used as exploratory dynamics analysis. The CD4 or CD8 phenotype of responding clones was assigned using the separately sequenced CD4+ and CD8+ repertoires. The public reads were quality trimmed at Q25 with fastp and then assembled into clones with MiXCR by TCRdb, keeping productive beta chains. Each entry is one CDR3 protein sequence, shown with its most common DNA and genes. The V and J calls shown here were made by TCRdb, not taken from the authors' results. Present in this sample are 270,000 or so distinct CDR3 sequences, 16% of which were seen just once. The top ten clones comprise 22% of the sample.

The CDR3 runs 17 amino acids, cysteine and phenylalanine included. The sequence is cut down to CDR3 DNA, 51 bases in frame from base 1. CDR1 and CDR2, looked up from the germline V gene, are LGHNT and FRNRAP. This entry is derived from a study of T-cell memory formation after mild COVID-19 listed by TCRdb under 2021. Concerning the study at large: Most TCR sequence clusters were specific to one of the two donors. Longitudinal TCRalpha and TCRbeta repertoire sequencing tracked T-cell clones expanding and contracting after mild COVID-19 in a couple of donors. The cohort comprised two young, previously healthy adult volunteers, one female and one male. General study outcomes and caveats: Clones contracting from day 15 to 85 had balanced CD4/CD8 phenotypes, while a second wave expanding from day 15 to 37 was biased towards CD4+. Some responding clones were detected in pre-infection memory, which suggested that pre-existing cross-reactive memory T cells had joined the SARS-CoV-2 response. Contracting CD4+ clones were located mainly in the CM and EM memory subsets, whereas CD8+ clones were found to be enriched in EMRA. Only two mild cases were covered by the study, and larger cohorts that include severe cases with pre-infection samples were considered necessary. SARS-CoV-2 specificity of the second-wave clones peaking on day 37 was not confirmed.

Ficoll-Paque density gradient centrifugation was used to isolate PBMCs. The sample taken for sequencing was PBMCs or a T cell subset sorted from them (not recorded which). Recombination connected TRBV12-5 to TRBJ2-5, and 12 bases in between align with TRBD2. The TCR sequence derives from a man between 18 and 35 years old who had mild COVID-19 (a few samples of this study predate the infection). The sample titles of this study are shuffled in the database, so cell type and time point are left out; the donor was told from shared clones. The CDR3 reads as follows: CASGQLAGGINEESQYF. The DNA is TGTGCTAGTGGTCAACTAGCGGGGGGAATAAATGAAGAGAGCCAGTACTTC.